A single sample gave rise to the 16 T cell receptor beta chains below, sequenced in a study of persistence of HIV-infected CD4 T cells. The stimulus was lysate of CMV-infected fibroblasts, 9 to 10 ug/mL. Memory cells lacking CD40L and CD69 with high CD45RO were sorted. The libraries were made with immunoSEQ version 4 in survey mode. Here immunoSEQ multiplex PCR was the method, and the copy in TCRdb shows in-frame clones only, minus some. This table has over 25,000 clones, roughly four fifths appearing once. These receptors lack a known antigen. The source material was CD4+ T cells sorted from PBMCs after roughly 18-hour stimulation, sampled from a patient who received antiretroviral therapy. The receptors were sampled from an adult man with HIV who was CMV-seropositive.

The J gene is TRBJ2-3, the V gene TRBV5-4; the match to TRBD2 covers 8 bases. V dropped 4 bases and J dropped 2; count of bases not matched to a gene: 9. The CDR3 contains 16 residues. Germline values: CDR1 SGHNT, CDR2 YYREEE (reference sequence). The CDR3 DNA sequence: TGTGCCAGCAGCGAGCGATTAGCGGGGAACACAGATACGCAGTATTTT. The encoded protein is CASSERLAGNTDTQYF.

This chain connects TRBV5-1 to TRBJ2-7, with 13 bases fitting TRBD2. The CDR3 contains 18 residues. CDR1 and CDR2 from the germline V gene are SGHRS and YFSETQ. The V segment lost 4 bases and the J segment 0 bases; nucleotides outside the gene matches: 10. CDR3 nucleotides: TGCGCCAGCAGCCCCCGACTAGCGGGGGGCCTAGACTCCTACGAGCAGTACTTC. It codes for CASSPRLAGGLDSYEQYF.

The count of this clone is one. The CDR3 loop reads CASSLTVGDWSPLHF. CDR3 bases: TGTGCCAGCAGCTTAACAGTAGGGGATTGGTCACCCCTCCACTTT. The chain uses TRBV7-8 and TRBJ1-6; possible D gene TRBD1, 5 bases. This CDR3 has 15 residues. CDR1 and CDR2 from the germline V gene are SGHVS and FQNEAQ. The ends were cut back, 2 bases at V and 10 bases at J, with 15 bases in the middle.

In its sample, this clone was seen once. The chain is built from TRBV12-3 or TRBV12-4 and TRBJ2-1; no clear D. The V end was cut by 6 bases, the J end by 7 bases, with 10 bases between. The CDR3 loop spans 12 amino acids. CDR3 region: CASRSLRNEQFF. The CDR3 DNA reads as TGTGCCAGCAGGTCCCTGAGGAATGAGCAGTTCTTC.

The chain combines TRBV6-5 with TRBJ2-2, with 8 bases that match TRBD2. The germline V gene encodes CDR1 MNHEY and CDR2 SVGAGI. This CDR3 is built from 14 residues. Trimming took 5 bases from V and 7 from J; bases not matched to a gene: 6. CDR3 DNA sequence: TGTGCCAGCAGTAAGACTAGCGTACTCGGGGAGCTGTTTTTT. The encoded protein is CASSKTSVLGELFF.

The CDR3 DNA follows: TGTGCCAGCAGCCCGACAGGGCCGGGAAACACCATATATTTT. It yields the protein CASSPTGPGNTIYF. The chain is built from TRBV28 and TRBJ1-3, with 7 bases aligning to TRBD1. The CDR3 contains 14 residues. The J segment lost 4 bases and the V segment lost 6 bases, leaving 6 bases of the junction unmatched. Looked up from germline, CDR1 is MDHEN and CDR2 is SYDVKM.

The rearrangement links TRBV5-1 to TRBJ2-3; 10 nucleotides match TRBD2. The CDR3 consists of 16 residues. J lost 5 bases, V lost 2 bases, and 8 bases had no gene match. Per the germline V gene, CDR1 is SGHRS and CDR2 is YFSETQ. CDR3 bases: TGCGCCAGCAGCTTCGGTAGCGGGGGGCTGATAGATACGCAGTATTTT. It specifies CASSFGSGGLIDTQYF.

The gene calls are TRBV5-5 and TRBJ1-1; D might be TRBD1 (5 bases). The CDR3 is 16 residues long. Per the germline V gene, CDR1 is SGHKS and CDR2 is YYEKEE (reference sequence). V lost 2 bases to trimming and J lost 1 base, with 15 bases between them. CDR3: CASSFEAGGRNTEAFF. The CDR3 coding sequence is TGTGCCAGCAGCTTTGAGGCTGGGGGAAGGAACACTGAAGCTTTCTTT.

The chain links TRBV6-5 to TRBJ1-5; 9 nucleotides line up with TRBD1. V shed 6 bases and J 1 base; nucleotides not matched to a gene: 4. Germline values: CDR1 MNHEY, CDR2 SVGAGI. CDR3 length equals 15 residues. CDR3 protein: CASSSDRGSNQPQHF. CDR3 bases: TGTGCCAGCAGCTCGGACAGGGGAAGCAATCAGCCCCAGCATTTT.

The chain joins TRBV28 to TRBJ2-1; 11 bases agree with TRBD1. This CDR3 comprises 17 residues. Trimming removed 4 bases from V and 4 bases from J; junction bases left unmatched: 9. CDR1 and CDR2 (germline): MDHEN, SYDVKM. CDR3 amino acids: CASSSLTGTGGYNEQFF. CDR3 nucleotide sequence: TGTGCCAGCAGTTCCCTAACCGGGACAGGGGGATACAATGAGCAGTTCTTC.

This chain uses TRBV7-2 with TRBJ2-1; TRBD2 aligns across 13 bases. Looked up from germline, CDR1 is SGHTA and CDR2 is FQGNSA. The CDR3 is 20 amino acids. J gave up 10 bases and V 0 bases, and 18 bases lay outside the gene matches. The CDR3 is CASSLARTSGGLSLLREQFF. The CDR3 nucleotides are TGTGCCAGCAGCTTAGCCCGGACTAGCGGGGGCCTAAGCCTCTTAAGGGAGCAGTTCTTC.

The chain couples TRBV19 to TRBJ1-1; D uncertain. With 6 bases removed from V and 6 bases from J, the gap between germline ends came to 14 bases. CDR1 and CDR2 from the germline V gene are LNHDA and SQIVND (reference sequence). The CDR3 contains 13 residues. The CDR3 sequence: CASSPQLFAEAFF. CDR3 sequence (DNA): TGTGCCAGTAGCCCCCAGCTGTTCGCTGAAGCTTTCTTT.

This chain links TRBV4-2 with TRBJ2-5; D possibly matches TRBD1 or TRBD2 (5 bases each). Trimming shortened V by 3 bases and J by 0 bases, and 5 bases separated the two germline ends. The CDR3 spans 13 residues. Germline CDR1 and CDR2: LGHNA and YNFKEQ. The CDR3 DNA is TGTGCCAGCAGCCAGGGGGACCAAGAGACCCAGTACTTC. It encodes CASSQGDQETQYF.

The CDR3 nucleotides read TGTGCCAGCAGTGAAGTCGGCAGGGGGCAGTATTTT. It yields the protein CASSEVGRGQYF. This chain joins TRBV2 and TRBJ2-3; weak D call: TRBD1 (6 bases). CDR1 and CDR2 from the germline V gene are SNHLY and FYNNEI. V gave up 1 base and J gave up 11 bases, with 10 bases separating them. The CDR3 spans 12 residues. Combining the CDR3 with reference TRBV2 and TRBJ2-3 gives the whole variable domain EPEVTQTPSHQVTQMGQEVILRCVPISNHLYFYWYRQILGQKVEFLVSFYNNEISEKSEIFDDQFSVERPDGSNFTLKIRSTKLEDSAMYFCASSEVGRGQYFGPGTRLTVL.

The chain uses TRBV7-8 and TRBJ1-1; 9 bases are shared with TRBD1. Per the germline V gene, CDR1 is SGHVS and CDR2 is FQNEAQ. V gave up 5 bases and J gave up 0 bases; unmatched junction bases: 10. The length of the CDR3 is 17 residues. The CDR3 is CASSPRTGVRLNTEAFF. The CDR3 bases are TGTGCCAGCAGCCCGAGGACAGGGGTTAGGTTGAACACTGAAGCTTTCTTT.

The chain couples TRBV16 to TRBJ1-2; a weak D match, TRBD1 (6 bases). The CDR3 sequence is 21 residues long. V was cut by 1 base and J by 0 bases, with 27 bases left in between. Germline assignment: CDR1 KGHSY and CDR2 FQNENV. The CDR3 nucleotides are TGTGCCAGCAGCCAATTCTATTCAAGTGGGCAGGGGCTACGCACTAACTATGGCTACACCTTC. Translation gives CASSQFYSSGQGLRTNYGYTF.